This T cell receptor (beta chain) originates from a study of blood T cell repertoires in COVID-19 (dated by TCRdb to the early 2020s). About the study as a whole: Samples covering the acute and convalescent phases of COVID-19 were provided by collaborators in the United States, Italy and Spain. The prospective study material was composed of cDNA or gDNA derived from T cells, B-cell-depleted T cells, or PBMCs. Deeply sampled blood TCRbeta repertoires from subjects exposed to, actively infected with, or recovered from COVID-19 were included in the dataset. The repertoires were released in a freely available public database meant as a resource for research on the immune response to SARS-CoV-2. Samples were obtained from the ongoing ImmuneRACE study (first 160 participants) and from 1,254 subjects provided by 6 global collaborators. Nearly every sample came with metadata listing a de-identified subject ID, COVID-19 status, age in years and sex. Where HLA class I and class II types were available, the types were taken from metadata supplied by the sample provider, not from assay-based typing.

TCRbeta CDR3 regions were amplified from genomic DNA using the immunoSEQ Assay, a bias-controlled multiplex PCR. The source study handled its data this way. Within the assay, amplification of reference gene primers was used to estimate how many nucleated cells each sample contained. Sequence reads were collapsed and filtered to measure the absolute abundance of every unique TCRbeta CDR3 rearrangement. For each sample, productive Simpson clonality was calculated by taking the square root of Simpson's diversity index across productive rearrangements. Entries here come from immuneACCESS through TCRdb and include only in-frame sequences with V and J called. Some clones fail to appear in such tables; in the studies checked, an unresolved V gene covers under half of the shortfall, and the cause of the remainder is unknown. V, J and clone size are taken as reported in that table, and D and trimming were inferred from the DNA itself. The sample table contains about 250,000 clones; only one count was recorded for about 88% of them. The top ten clonotypes cover around 3% of the sample.

The CDR3 runs 15 residues from the cysteine to the phenylalanine. The only DNA kept is the CDR3, 45 bases in frame from the first base. Clipping removes 6 bases from V and 5 bases from J, with 11 as the unmatched junction base count. From a lookup of the germline V gene, CDR1 and CDR2 are MNHEY and SVGAGI. Enrolling through a virtual design, the prospective study's participants ranged in age from roughly 18 to 90 years and lived across 24 United States geographic areas. Cohort assignment in the prospective study relied on participant-reported clinical history from a screening survey and a study questionnaire. ImmuneRACE Cohort 3 recovered participants were defined by two consecutive negative NP/OP PCR tests, healthcare professional clearance, or symptom resolution. In the prospective study, mobile phlebotomists collected whole blood, serum and a nasopharyngeal or oropharyngeal swab from each participant. Over a roughly two-month period, participants in the prospective study had the option of providing additional blood draws and questionnaires. Blood samples from the prospective study were shipped frozen or at room temperature prior to DNA extraction.

Findings and caveats that apply to the study as a whole: The amount of clinical and demographic metadata varied by source and participant and was provided uncurated.

Remarks on this clone: Its antigen remains unidentified. Qualities for individual bases were not recorded, and no much larger clone is one base off.

The sequence came from a woman aged 45-65 years who had recovered from COVID-19. The chain joins TRBV6-5 to TRBJ2-5, with TRBD2 identical over 8 junction bases. The sequenced sample consisted of PBMCs or T cells enriched from blood (not recorded which). The CDR3 protein sequence reads: CASSLTGTRGETQYF. The bases read TGTGCCAGCAGCTTGACCGGGACTAGGGGGGAGACCCAGTACTTC.